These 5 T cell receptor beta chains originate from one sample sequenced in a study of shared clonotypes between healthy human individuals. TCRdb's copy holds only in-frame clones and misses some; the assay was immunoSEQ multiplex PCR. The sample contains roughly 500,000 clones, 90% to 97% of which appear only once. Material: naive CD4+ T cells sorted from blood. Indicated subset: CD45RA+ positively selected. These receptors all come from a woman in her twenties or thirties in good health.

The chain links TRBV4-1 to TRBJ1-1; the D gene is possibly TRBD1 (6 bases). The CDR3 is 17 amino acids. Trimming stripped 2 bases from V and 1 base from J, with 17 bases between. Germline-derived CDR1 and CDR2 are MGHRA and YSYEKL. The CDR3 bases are TGCGCCAGCAGCCAACGTACGGGGGGCAGGGGGAACACTGAAGCTTTCTTT. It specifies CASSQRTGGRGNTEAFF.

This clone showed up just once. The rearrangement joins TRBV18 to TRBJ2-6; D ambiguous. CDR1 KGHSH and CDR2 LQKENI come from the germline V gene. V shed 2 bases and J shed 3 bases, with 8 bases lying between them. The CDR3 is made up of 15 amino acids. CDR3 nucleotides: TGTGCCAGCTCACCAGCCCTGGTTGGGGCCAACGTCCTGACTTTC. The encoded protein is CASSPALVGANVLTF.

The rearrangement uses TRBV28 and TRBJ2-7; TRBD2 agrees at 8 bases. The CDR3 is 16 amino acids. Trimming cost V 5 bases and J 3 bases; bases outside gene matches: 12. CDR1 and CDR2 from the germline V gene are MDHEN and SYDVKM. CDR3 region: CASSAPGRGAYYEQYF. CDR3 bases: TGTGCCAGCAGTGCCCCCGGGAGGGGGGCCTACTACGAGCAGTACTTC.

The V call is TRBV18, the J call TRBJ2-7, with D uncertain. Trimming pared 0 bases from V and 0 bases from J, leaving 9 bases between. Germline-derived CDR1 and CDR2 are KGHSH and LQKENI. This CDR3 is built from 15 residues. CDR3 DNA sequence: TGTGCCAGCTCACCACCGTCACGGATCTCCTACGAGCAGTACTTC. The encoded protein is CASSPPSRISYEQYF. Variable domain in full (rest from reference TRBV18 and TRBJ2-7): NAGVMQNPRHLVRRRGQEARLRCSPMKGHSHVYWYRQLPEEGLKFMVYLQKENIIDESGMPKERFSAEFPKEGPSILRIQQVVRGDSAAYFCASSPPSRISYEQYFGPGTRLTVT.

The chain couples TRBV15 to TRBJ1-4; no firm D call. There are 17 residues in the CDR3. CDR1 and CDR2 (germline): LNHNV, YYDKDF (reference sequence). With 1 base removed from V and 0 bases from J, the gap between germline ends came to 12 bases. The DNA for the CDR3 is TGTGCCACCAGCAGAGGCCCAGCAATAGCAACTAATGAAAAACTGTTTTTT. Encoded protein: CATSRGPAIATNEKLFF.